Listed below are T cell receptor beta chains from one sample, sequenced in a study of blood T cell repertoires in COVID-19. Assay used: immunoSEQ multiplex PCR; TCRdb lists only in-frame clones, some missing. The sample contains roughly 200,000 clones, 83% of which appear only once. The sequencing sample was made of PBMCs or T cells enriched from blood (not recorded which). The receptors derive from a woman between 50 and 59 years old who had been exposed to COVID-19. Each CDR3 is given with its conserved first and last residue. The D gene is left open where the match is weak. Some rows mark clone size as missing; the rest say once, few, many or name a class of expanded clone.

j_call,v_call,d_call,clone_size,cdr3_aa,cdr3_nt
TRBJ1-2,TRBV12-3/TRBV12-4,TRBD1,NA,CASSLDRGYGYTF,TGTGCCAGCAGTCTAGACAGGGGCTATGGCTACACCTTC
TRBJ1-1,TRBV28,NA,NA,CASSSPRRGGRETEAFF,TGTGCCAGCAGTTCCCCCCGCAGGGGTGGAAGGGAAACTGAAGCTTTCTTT
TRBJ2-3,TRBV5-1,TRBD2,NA,CASSFSGGDTQYF,TGCGCCAGCAGCTTTTCGGGGGGAGATACGCAGTATTTT
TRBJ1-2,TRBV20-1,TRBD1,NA,CSAGTGEGYTF,TGCAGTGCTGGGACAGGGGAGGGCTACACCTTC
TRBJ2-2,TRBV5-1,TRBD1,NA,CASTWRTGGAGTGELFF,TGCGCCAGCACCTGGCGGACAGGGGGCGCGGGCACCGGGGAGCTGTTTTTT
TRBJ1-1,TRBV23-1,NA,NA,CASVQGQNTEAFF,TGCGCCAGCGTTCAGGGGCAGAACACTGAAGCTTTCTTT
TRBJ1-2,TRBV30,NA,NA,CAWSVRITPDYGYTF,TGTGCCTGGAGTGTACGAATCACTCCTGACTATGGCTACACCTTC
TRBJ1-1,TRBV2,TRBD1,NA,CASSSDRRTEAFF,TGTGCCAGCAGTTCGGACAGGAGGACTGAAGCTTTCTTT
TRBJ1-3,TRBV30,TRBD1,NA,CAWAGGNDSESTGNTIYF,TGTGCCTGGGCAGGGGGGAATGATTCAGAGTCGACTGGAAACACCATATATTTT
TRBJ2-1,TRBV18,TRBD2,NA,CASSPRASGGARDNEQFF,TGTGCCAGCTCTCCCCGAGCTAGCGGGGGGGCACGCGACAATGAGCAGTTCTTC
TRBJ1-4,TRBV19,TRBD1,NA,CASRQGGTVKNEKLFF,TGTGCCAGTCGACAGGGGGGAACCGTTAAGAATGAAAAACTGTTTTTT
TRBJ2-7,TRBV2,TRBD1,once,CASDRGGYEQYF,TGTGCCAGCGACAGGGGGGGCTACGAGCAGTACTTC
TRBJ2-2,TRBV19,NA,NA,CASSPTQNTGELFF,TGTGCCAGTAGTCCAACACAGAACACCGGGGAGCTGTTTTTT
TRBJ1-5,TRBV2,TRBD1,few,CASSPQGAVQPQHF,TGTGCCAGCAGTCCCCAGGGGGCTGTTCAGCCCCAGCATTTT
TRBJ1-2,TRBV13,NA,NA,CASSLMAAVNYGYTF,TGTGCCAGCAGCTTAATGGCCGCTGTTAACTATGGCTACACCTTC
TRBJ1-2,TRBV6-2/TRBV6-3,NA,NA,CASSYREFGYTF,TGTGCCAGCAGTTACCGGGAGTTCGGCTACACCTTC
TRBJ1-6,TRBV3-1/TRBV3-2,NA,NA,CASSQGGGSSPLHF,TGTGCCAGCAGCCAAGGGGGCGGCAGTTCACCCCTCCACTTT
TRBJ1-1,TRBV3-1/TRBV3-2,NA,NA,CASSLSPGVGTEAFF,TGTGCCAGCAGCCTTTCTCCCGGGGTTGGCACTGAAGCTTTCTTT
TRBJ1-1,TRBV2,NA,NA,CASRPDWNTEAFF,TGTGCCAGCAGACCCGACTGGAACACTGAAGCTTTCTTT
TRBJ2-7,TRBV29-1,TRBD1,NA,CSVETGGGVYEQYF,TGCAGCGTAGAAACAGGGGGAGGTGTCTACGAGCAGTACTTC
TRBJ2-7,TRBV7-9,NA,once,CASLLTAGSYEQYF,TGTGCCAGCCTCCTGACGGCAGGTTCCTACGAGCAGTACTTC
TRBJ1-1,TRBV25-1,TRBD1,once,CASRGQGRDTEAFF,TGTGCCAGCAGAGGACAGGGTAGGGACACTGAAGCTTTCTTT
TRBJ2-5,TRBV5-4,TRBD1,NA,CASSLRQGARETQYF,TGTGCCAGCAGCTTGAGGCAGGGGGCGAGGGAGACCCAGTACTTC
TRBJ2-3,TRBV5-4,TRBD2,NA,CASTFGLAGNTDTQYF,TGTGCCAGCACCTTCGGACTAGCGGGGAACACAGATACGCAGTATTTT
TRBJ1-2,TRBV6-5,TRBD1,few,CAIRTGGEGGYTF,TGTGCCATTCGGACAGGTGGAGAGGGGGGCTACACCTTC
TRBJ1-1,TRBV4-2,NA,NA,CASSRTGSTEAFF,TGTGCCAGCAGCCGTACAGGGTCCACTGAAGCTTTCTTT
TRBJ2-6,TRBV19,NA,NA,CASSIGQISGANVLTF,TGTGCCAGTAGTATAGGGCAGATCTCTGGGGCCAACGTCCTGACTTTC
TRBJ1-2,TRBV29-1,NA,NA,CSVDIPPGGGNYGYTF,TGCAGCGTCGATATTCCGCCGGGGGGTGGTAACTATGGCTACACCTTC
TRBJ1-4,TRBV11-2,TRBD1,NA,CASSLDRGQGKLFF,TGTGCCAGCAGCCTGGACAGGGGGCAGGGAAAACTGTTTTTT
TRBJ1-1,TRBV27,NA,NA,CASSLGQYTEAFF,TGTGCCAGCAGTCTCGGACAGTACACTGAAGCTTTCTTT
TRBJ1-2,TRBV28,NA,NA,CASSSPPRGYTF,TGTGCCAGCAGTTCCCCCCCCCGTGGCTACACCTTC
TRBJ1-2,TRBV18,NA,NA,CASSDDRSPARGYTF,TGTGCCAGCTCGGACGACAGGTCCCCGGCCAGGGGCTACACCTTC
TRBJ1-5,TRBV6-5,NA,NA,CASSQDRNQPQHF,TGTGCCAGCAGCCAAGACAGAAATCAGCCCCAGCATTTT
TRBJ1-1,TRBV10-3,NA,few,CAIRRQEGEAFF,TGTGCCATCAGGCGACAGGAAGGTGAAGCTTTCTTT
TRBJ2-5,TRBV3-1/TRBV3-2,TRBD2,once,CASSRTTSGGRETQYF,TGTGCCAGCAGCCGAACGACTAGCGGGGGGAGGGAGACCCAGTACTTC